This entry concerns a single TCR beta chain. This clone's antigen is unknown. Base qualities were left out, and no much larger clone turns up one base away. This sample is part of a study of blood T cell repertoires in COVID-19 (TCRdb year 2020). At the level of the whole study: Collaborator samples came from the United States, Italy and Spain and covered acute and convalescent phases of COVID-19. The prospective study material was composed of cDNA or gDNA derived from T cells, B-cell-depleted T cells, or PBMCs. Subjects who had been exposed to COVID-19, were actively infected with it, or had recovered from it provided the deeply sampled blood TCRbeta repertoires that made up the dataset. The repertoires were released in a freely available public database intended as a resource for research on the immune response to SARS-CoV-2. Samples came from the ongoing ImmuneRACE study (first 160 participants) plus 1,254 subjects from 6 global collaborators. Nearly every sample came with metadata listing a de-identified subject ID, COVID-19 status, age in years and sex. Where HLA class I and class II types were available, the types were taken from metadata supplied by the sample provider, not from assay-based typing.

Broad study findings and their caveats: The quantity of clinical and demographic metadata differed by source and by participant and was supplied without curation.

The CDR3 starts with the cysteine, ends with the valine, and has 13 residues. This entry keeps only the CDR3 DNA: 39 bases, framed from base 1. CDR1 and CDR2 were assigned from the germline V gene (reference sequence) as MNHEY and SMNVEV. Unmatched junction bases come to 2, with V trimmed by 2 bases and J by 4 bases. The collaborating institutions used their own protocols to collect whole blood in K2EDTA tubes. Collaborator samples were shipped for TCRbeta analysis as frozen whole blood, isolated PBMCs, or DNA extracted from either sample type. TCRbeta CDR3 regions were amplified from genomic DNA using the immunoSEQ Assay, a bias-controlled multiplex PCR. For the original study's pipeline: The number of nucleated cells in each sample was estimated by amplification of reference gene primers within the assay. To quantify the absolute abundance of each unique TCRbeta CDR3 rearrangement, sequence reads were collapsed and filtered. For each sample, productive Simpson clonality was calculated as the square root of Simpson's diversity index over productive rearrangements. This is the immuneACCESS table as TCRdb keeps it, with only in-frame sequences that have V and J called. A part of the clones is gone; compared with another copy, unresolved V genes explain less than half, and the rest is unexplained. V and J calls and clone size are copied from that table; D and trimming were computed from the DNA. This sample gives approximately 97,000 clones in total; about nine tenths of them show up just once. The ten biggest clones cover 1.5% to 2% of the sample.

The receptor was derived from a man aged 55-75 years with acute or convalescent COVID-19. The V and J genes are TRBV27 and TRBJ2-7; TRBD2 lines up with 7 middle nucleotides. Input material: peripheral blood. The DNA sequence reads TGTGCCAGCAGTTTAAAAGCGGGGTACGAGCAGTACGTC. It encodes CASSLKAGYEQYV.